This passage covers 3 T cell receptor beta chains from one sample sequenced in a study of post-analysis software for immune sequencing data. Notes on the study in general: TRBV5-6, TRBV5-1 and TRBV20-1 belonged to a set of roughly five TRBV segments that were more frequent in patients than controls.

cDNA libraries of TCR beta carried unique molecular identifiers. In TCRdb, the PCR reads were re-called with MiXCR into one record per CDR3 protein. The sample has approximately 690,000 distinct CDR3 sequences, approximately 59% seen once. These receptors have no known antigen. The sequenced sample was blood. These receptors all stem from a girl aged 2-10 years with multiple sclerosis.

The chain uses TRBV20-1 and TRBJ1-2; D call uncertain. Per the germline V gene, CDR1 is DFQATT and CDR2 is SNEGSKA (reference sequence). V shed 1 base and J shed 5 bases, with 11 bases lying between them. The CDR3 is made up of 13 amino acids. The CDR3 loop is CSARVRSGYGYTF. For the CDR3, the DNA is TGCAGTGCTAGAGTTAGGTCAGGATATGGCTACACCTTC.

The J gene is TRBJ2-3, the V gene TRBV12-3 or TRBV12-4, with no clear D. The ends were cut back, 4 bases at V and 2 bases at J, with 10 bases in the middle. The CDR3 totals 14 residues. Written as DNA, the CDR3 is TGTGCCAGCAGTTCCACAGTTACCACAGATACGCAGTATTTT. Protein: CASSSTVTTDTQYF.

The V and J genes are TRBV28 and TRBJ2-7, with D possibly being TRBD1 (6 bases). The CDR3 length is 15 residues. In germline, CDR1 is MDHEN, CDR2 SYDVKM. Trimming cost V 6 bases and J 0 bases, with 15 bases left between them. The CDR3 protein is CASRLQGMGSYEQYF. The CDR3 DNA reads TGTGCCAGCAGGCTTCAGGGGATGGGCTCCTACGAGCAGTACTTC.